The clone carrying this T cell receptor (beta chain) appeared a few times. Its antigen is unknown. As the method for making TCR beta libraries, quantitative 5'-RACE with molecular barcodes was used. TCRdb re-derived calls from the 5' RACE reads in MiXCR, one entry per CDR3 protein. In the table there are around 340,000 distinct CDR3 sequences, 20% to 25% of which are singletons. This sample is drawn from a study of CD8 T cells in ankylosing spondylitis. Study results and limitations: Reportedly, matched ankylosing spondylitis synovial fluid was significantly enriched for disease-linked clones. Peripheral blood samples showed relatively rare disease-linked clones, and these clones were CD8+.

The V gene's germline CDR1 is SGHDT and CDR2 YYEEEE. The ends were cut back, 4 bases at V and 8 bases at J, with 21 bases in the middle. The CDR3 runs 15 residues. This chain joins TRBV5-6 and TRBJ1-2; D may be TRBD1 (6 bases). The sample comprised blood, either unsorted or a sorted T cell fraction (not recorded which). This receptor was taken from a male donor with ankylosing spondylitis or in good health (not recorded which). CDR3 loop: CASSPWGGPPEGYTF. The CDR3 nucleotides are TGTGCCAGCAGCCCCTGGGGGGGGCCCCCCGAGGGCTACACCTTC.